Presented here are 28 T cell receptor beta chains from one specimen sequenced in a study of T cells after yellow fever vaccination. Each CDR3 protein is one row after TCRdb ran MiXCR on the 5' RACE reads. Among approximately 330,000 distinct CDR3 sequences, about an eighth were seen once, and the ten largest hold 2.5% to 4%. Here the sequenced sample was CD4+ T cells sorted from PBMCs, taken 15 days after the yellow fever booster vaccination. Receptors originate from a man aged 18-30 years who received the YFV17D yellow fever vaccine.

The chain joins TRBV10-3 to TRBJ2-7; D is possibly TRBD1 or TRBD2 (5 bases each). Germline CDR1 reads ENHRY; CDR2 reads SYGVKD. Trimming stripped 3 bases from V and 7 bases from J, with 16 bases between. The CDR3 runs 14 residues. The CDR3 region is CAISDSRKGREQYF. CDR3 in DNA: TGTGCCATCAGTGATTCGAGGAAGGGGAGAGAGCAGTACTTC.

The V call is TRBV2, the J call TRBJ2-5; 7 bases align to TRBD1. The CDR3 has 12 amino acids. The junction had 3 bases not matched to a gene; V was cut back by 6 bases and J by 5 bases. Germline values: CDR1 SNHLY, CDR2 FYNNEI. In nucleotides, the CDR3 is TGTGCCAGCAGGGGGGACAGTGAGACCCAGTACTTC. As protein: CASRGDSETQYF.

This clonotype was seen a few times. The V call is TRBV5-1, the J call TRBJ1-1; TRBD1 agrees at 7 bases. With 5 bases clipped from V and 1 base from J, the junction kept 5 bases outside the gene matches. This CDR3 is built from 14 residues. In germline, CDR1 is SGHRS, CDR2 YFSETQ. DNA for the CDR3: TGCGCCAGCAGACCGACAGGGACGAACACTGAAGCTTTCTTT. It codes for CASRPTGTNTEAFF. The full variable domain, completed using reference TRBV5-1 and TRBJ1-1, is KAGVTQTPRYLIKTRGQQVTLSCSPISGHRSVSWYQQTPGQGLQFLFEYFSETQRNKGNFPGRFSGRQFSNSRSEMNVSTLELGDSALYLCASRPTGTNTEAFFGQGTRLTVV.

The gene calls are TRBV12-3 or TRBV12-4 and TRBJ1-2, with 7 bases that match TRBD1. The CDR3 consists of 14 residues. V gave up 1 base and J gave up 8 bases; unmatched junction bases: 7. This chain's CDR3 is CASSLVRGREGYTF. CDR3 coding DNA: TGTGCCAGCAGTTTAGTGAGGGGGCGTGAGGGCTACACCTTC.

The V and J genes are TRBV10-3 and TRBJ1-1; the match to TRBD1 covers 9 bases. This CDR3 comprises 14 residues. The germline gives CDR1 ENHRY, CDR2 SYGVKD. V lost 10 bases and J lost 4; bases outside the gene matches: 10. CDR3 sequence (DNA): TGTGCCACCCGGAAAGAGACAGGGGGCACTGAAGCTTTCTTT. Its protein is CATRKETGGTEAFF.

The chain joins TRBV7-2 to TRBJ2-3; unclear D gene. V gave up 2 bases and J gave up 2 bases, with 8 bases separating them. Germline V lookup: CDR1 SGHTA, CDR2 FQGNSA. The CDR3 extends over 14 amino acids. CDR3 in amino acids: CASSLSVNTDTQYF. CDR3 DNA: TGTGCCAGCAGCTTATCTGTGAACACAGATACGCAGTATTTT.

The chain recombines TRBV12-3 or TRBV12-4 with TRBJ2-5; a weak D match, TRBD2 (5 bases). The V gene lost 4 bases and the J gene lost 3 bases, with 12 bases spanning the gap. This CDR3 has 14 amino acids. In nucleotides, the CDR3 is TGTGCCAGCAGTTCCCTGAGGGTGGAAGAGACCCAGTACTTC. Translated, it gives CASSSLRVEETQYF.

The chain couples TRBV6-5 to TRBJ2-7, with 8 bases matching TRBD1. The CDR3 runs 15 residues. CDR1 is MNHEY and CDR2 is SVGAGI in the germline V gene. V trimming: 6 bases; J trimming: 0 bases; junction bases outside the gene matches: 7. This CDR3 reads CASRGQARGSYEQYF. CDR3 coding DNA: TGTGCCAGCAGGGGACAGGCTAGGGGCTCCTACGAGCAGTACTTC.

This clonotype was detected a few times. The chain carries TRBV7-8 and TRBJ1-1, with D hard to call. Trimming took 4 bases from V and 5 from J, leaving 11 bases between them. Per the germline V gene, CDR1 is SGHVS and CDR2 is FQNEAQ. The CDR3 has 13 residues. CDR3 DNA sequence: TGTGCCAGCAGCTCAAGGTCCGAGACTGAAGCTTTCTTT. Translating gives CASSSRSETEAFF.

Many counts were recorded for this clonotype. The chain is built from TRBV6-1 and TRBJ2-1; the match to TRBD1 covers 8 bases. The germline CDR1 and CDR2 sequences are MNHNS and SASEGT. V was clipped by 7 bases and J by 12 bases; unmatched bases: 14. CDR3 length equals 14 residues. CDR3 protein: CASKKNPSTGGQFF. DNA for the CDR3: TGTGCCAGCAAAAAGAACCCTAGTACAGGGGGGCAGTTCTTC.

This clonotype was picked up many times. The rearrangement uses TRBV3-1 and TRBJ2-7; perhaps TRBD1 as D (5 bases). The germline V gene has CDR1 LGHDT and CDR2 YNNKEL (reference sequence). There are 13 residues in the CDR3. Trimming left V 4 bases short and J 11 bases short, with 18 bases between. CDR3 sequence: CASSLQGVREKYF. CDR3 DNA: TGTGCCAGCAGCCTCCAAGGGGTCCGTGAGAAGTACTTC.

This clonotype was seen many times. This chain uses TRBV12-3 or TRBV12-4 with TRBJ2-3; TRBD2 agrees at 11 bases. CDR3 length: 18 amino acids. V lost 6 bases, J lost 2 bases, and 13 bases stayed unmatched. CDR3 DNA: TGTGCCAGCAGCCTGGCCGGGACTAGCGGAACCTTCACAGATACGCAGTATTTT. Protein sequence: CASSLAGTSGTFTDTQYF.

This clonotype has a handful of counts. The chain carries TRBV2 and TRBJ2-1; D gene uncertain. Germline CDR1 SNHLY, CDR2 FYNNEI. Trimming cost V 6 bases and J 2 bases, with 8 bases left between them. This CDR3 has 13 amino acids. CDR3 region: CASRGRTYNEQFF. CDR3 DNA: TGTGCCAGCAGAGGACGCACCTACAATGAGCAGTTCTTC. Complete variable domain (other parts from reference TRBV2 and TRBJ2-1): EPEVTQTPSHQVTQMGQEVILRCVPISNHLYFYWYRQILGQKVEFLVSFYNNEISEKSEIFDDQFSVERPDGSNFTLKIRSTKLEDSAMYFCASRGRTYNEQFFGPGTRLTVL.

This clonotype occurred a few times. This chain joins TRBV7-9 and TRBJ2-3, with a tentative D call TRBD2 (5 bases). The CDR3 contains 15 residues. Deletions cut 5 bases from V and 4 bases from J, with 16 bases between. CDR1 and CDR2 from the germline V gene are SEHNR and FQNEAQ (reference sequence). In DNA form, the CDR3 reads TGTGCCAGCAGCCACTCTCTAGGAGGAGCAGATACGCAGTATTTT. Protein sequence: CASSHSLGGADTQYF.

The chain has TRBV5-1 and TRBJ1-2; D unclear. The length of the CDR3 is 13 residues. V gave up 4 bases and J gave up 8 bases, with 15 bases separating them. The germline V gene has CDR1 SGHRS and CDR2 YFSETQ. CDR3 DNA: TGCGCCAGCAGCCTCGGCAGGTCCTCCGGCTACACCTTC. Its protein is CASSLGRSSGYTF.

This clonotype was found a few times. J is TRBJ2-7 and V is TRBV7-9; TRBD1 matches at 10 bases. The CDR3 length is 15 residues. V lost 0 bases, J lost 6 bases, and 5 bases stayed unmatched. Germline V lookup: CDR1 SEHNR, CDR2 FQNEAQ (reference sequence). The CDR3 here is CASSLAGTGVGEQYF. The CDR3 coding sequence is TGTGCCAGCAGCTTAGCTGGGACAGGGGTCGGCGAGCAGTACTTC.

The chain recombines TRBV7-3 with TRBJ2-3; TRBD2 agrees at 7 bases. In germline, CDR1 is SGHTA, CDR2 FQGTGA. The CDR3 contains 13 residues. The trim removed 5 bases at V and 9 bases at J, leaving 8 bases unmatched. CDR3 loop: CASSPSGTNTQYF. The DNA for the CDR3 is TGTGCCAGCAGCCCGAGCGGGACCAACACGCAGTATTTT. The full variable domain, completed using reference TRBV7-3 and TRBJ2-3, is GAGVSQTPSNKVTEKGKYVELRCDPISGHTALYWYRQSLGQGPEFLIYFQGTGAADDSGLPNDRFFAVRPEGSVSTLKIQRTERGDSAVYLCASSPSGTNTQYFGPGTRLTVL.

The chain recombines TRBV12-3 or TRBV12-4 with TRBJ1-2; perhaps TRBD1 as D (6 bases). V was shortened by 3 bases and J by 2 bases, with 10 bases between the two germline ends. This CDR3 region has 14 residues. CDR3: CASSLRGRNYGYTF. CDR3 nucleotides: TGTGCCAGCAGTTTGCGGGGGCGAAACTATGGCTACACCTTC.

This clonotype came up a few times. This chain joins TRBV9 and TRBJ2-3; no reliable D call. Trimming took 0 bases from V and 1 from J, leaving 15 bases between them. The germline V gene encodes CDR1 SGDLS and CDR2 YYNGEE. CDR3 length: 17 residues. The chain's CDR3 is CASSVVSLGTGTDTQYF. CDR3 nucleotide sequence: TGTGCCAGCAGCGTAGTTAGCTTGGGCACCGGCACAGATACGCAGTATTTT.

In its sample, this clonotype was seen many times. The chain employs TRBV4-1 and TRBJ2-1; TRBD1 might be the D (5 bases). Trimming cost V 7 bases and J 8 bases, with 15 bases left between them. This CDR3 region has 13 residues. Germline values: CDR1 MGHRA, CDR2 YSYEKL. The CDR3 is CASMAAGSHEQFF. CDR3 in DNA: TGCGCCAGCATGGCCGCAGGGTCTCATGAGCAGTTCTTC.

The chain recombines TRBV6-1 with TRBJ2-5; 8 bases align to TRBD1. The CDR3 is made up of 16 amino acids. The ends lost 2 bases at V and 5 bases at J; junction bases unmatched: 10. The germline gives CDR1 MNHNS, CDR2 SASEGT. This chain's CDR3 is CASSELGDRIGETQYF. CDR3 nucleotide sequence: TGTGCCAGCAGTGAATTAGGGGACAGGATCGGGGAGACCCAGTACTTC.

The chain recombines TRBV19 with TRBJ2-5; D remains unclear. Germline loops: CDR1 LNHDA, CDR2 SQIVND (reference sequence). The CDR3 spans 14 residues. V lost 5 bases and J 5 bases, leaving 15 bases between the germline ends. The CDR3 nucleotides are TGTGCCAGTAGTTCGGACCTCGGGCGGGAGACCCAGTACTTC. Its protein is CASSSDLGRETQYF.

This clonotype occurred a few times. The V gene is TRBV6-2 or TRBV6-3, the J gene TRBJ2-1; D not certain. Germline loops: CDR1 MNHEY, CDR2 SVGEGT. The ends were cut back, 2 bases at V and 7 bases at J, with 9 bases in the middle. The CDR3 is made up of 13 amino acids. CDR3 DNA sequence: TGTGCCAGCAGTTACATGCTGGGGAATGAGCAGTTCTTC. It codes for CASSYMLGNEQFF.

The chain uses TRBV5-1 and TRBJ2-2; 12 positions match TRBD2. V lost 5 bases, J lost 9 bases, and 11 bases stayed unmatched. CDR3 length: 16 amino acids. Per germline, CDR1 SGHRS and CDR2 YFSETQ. CDR3 DNA: TGCGCCAGCAGGAGGTGGACTAGCGGGGACAAAAGGGAGCTGTTTTTT. This translates into CASRRWTSGDKRELFF.

This rearrangement joins TRBV2 to TRBJ2-7; the D gene is possibly TRBD1 (6 bases). The CDR3 extends over 15 amino acids. Between the trimmed V and J ends, which lost 6 bases and 0 bases, there was a span of 15 bases. CDR1 is SNHLY and CDR2 is FYNNEI in the germline V gene. The CDR3 nucleotides read TGTGCCAGCAGCCCCGGGACATCGGGCTCCTACGAGCAGTACGTC. Its translation is CASSPGTSGSYEQYV.

This clonotype was seen a few times. This chain uses TRBV24-1 with TRBJ2-6; D unclear. Trimming cost V 6 bases and J 4 bases, with 9 bases left between them. Germline assignment: CDR1 KGHDR and CDR2 SFDVKD. The CDR3 extends over 14 amino acids. DNA of the CDR3: TGTGCCACCAGTAATAGAGCCGGGGCCAACGTCCTGACTTTC. Translation gives CATSNRAGANVLTF.

This clonotype showed up just a few times. The chain has TRBV29-1 and TRBJ1-4; D remains ambiguous. The V end was cut by 2 bases, the J end by 6 bases, with 7 bases between. Per germline, CDR1 SQVTM and CDR2 ANQGSEA. The CDR3 has 12 amino acids. The CDR3 sequence: CSVEKDDEKLFF. DNA of the CDR3: TGCAGCGTTGAAAAGGACGATGAAAAACTGTTTTTT.

The sample holds a few counts of this clonotype. This rearrangement joins TRBV18 to TRBJ2-1; 11 bases align to TRBD2. V shed 3 bases and J 5 bases; nucleotides not matched to a gene: 6. This CDR3 has 16 residues. CDR1 and CDR2 from the germline V gene are KGHSH and LQKENI. DNA of the CDR3: TGTGCCAGCTCACCCACTAGCGGGGGAAAGAACAATGAGCAGTTCTTC. The encoded protein is CASSPTSGGKNNEQFF.